A single sample gave rise to the 14 T cell receptor beta chains below, sequenced in a study of regulatory T cells in long-lasting Graves disease. Regarding time point: newly diagnosed GD, antithyroid drugs for less than 3 months. Following extraction of RNA from PBMCs, that RNA was used to make the TCR library. Arm-PCR of CDR3 regions with iRepertoire HTBI primers generated TCR beta libraries. Each CDR3 protein is one row after TCRdb ran MiXCR on the multiplex PCR reads. The data hold a few hundred thousand distinct CDR3 sequences, with roughly 20% observed a single time. The data also belong to a second study, concerning T cells in Graves' hyperthyroidism and ophthalmopathy.

Sequencing used peripheral blood mononuclear cells (PBMCs), obtained at new diagnosis, from a patient treated with antithyroid drugs. These TCRs come from a woman aged 25-40 years with Graves disease.

This clonotype was detected ten times or more. The J gene is TRBJ1-1, the V gene TRBV6-5, with TRBD1 matching over 7 bases. This CDR3 region has 16 residues. Per the germline V gene, CDR1 is MNHEY and CDR2 is SVGAGI. The V segment lost 2 bases and the J segment 1 base; nucleotides outside the gene matches: 7. The CDR3 is CASSYPPQGGNTEAFF. For the CDR3, the DNA is TGTGCCAGCAGTTACCCCCCCCAGGGGGGGAACACTGAAGCTTTCTTT.

Many counts were recorded for this clonotype. The rearrangement joins TRBV30 to TRBJ2-7; perhaps TRBD1 as D (5 bases). The V end lost 0 bases, the J end lost 6 bases, and 9 bases lay between the germline ends. The CDR3 spans 12 residues. Looked up from germline, CDR1 is GTSNPN and CDR2 is SVGIG (reference sequence). CDR3 in amino acids: CAWSVVGREQYF. CDR3 bases: TGTGCCTGGAGTGTGGTGGGGCGCGAGCAGTACTTC.

The rearrangement joins TRBV28 to TRBJ1-6; no reliable D call. The V end was cut by 3 bases, the J end by 0 bases, with 21 bases between. Germline CDR1 is MDHEN and CDR2 is SYDVKM. The CDR3 has 20 residues. In DNA, the CDR3 is TGTGCCAGCAGTTTTCAGCCCCGGCGCCGCTTGAGCTCCTATAATTCACCCCTCCACTTT. The encoded protein is CASSFQPRRRLSSYNSPLHF.

This clonotype was counted at least ten times. The chain links TRBV12-3 or TRBV12-4 to TRBJ1-4; TRBD1 matches 9 bases. The CDR3 loop spans 15 amino acids. V was clipped by 5 bases and J by 8 bases; unmatched bases: 9. The CDR3 coding sequence is TGTGCCAGCAGTCGCACAGGGGGCCGGGGGGAAAAACTGTTTTTT. This encodes CASSRTGGRGEKLFF.

This clonotype came up a few times. It is likely a read error: a sequence one base away is far more abundant. The V gene is TRBV12-3 or TRBV12-4, the J gene TRBJ2-7; D is unresolved. Trimming left V 5 bases short and J 3 bases short, with 17 bases between. There are 15 residues in the CDR3. CDR3 DNA: TGTGCCAGCAGTGAAAGAGGCAGTATCCTCTACGAGCAGTACTTC. It is translated as CASSERGSILYEQYF.

For this clonotype: As the CDR3 is not closed by the conserved phenylalanine or tryptophan, this likely results from a read error. The genes are TRBV9 and TRBJ2-3; 9 bases agree with TRBD1. This CDR3 comprises 15 residues. The J segment lost 3 bases and the V segment lost 5 bases, leaving 7 bases of the junction unmatched. Germline V lookup: CDR1 SGDLS, CDR2 YYNGEE. CDR3 DNA: TGTGCCAGCAGTTATTCGGGACAGGGAACAGATACGCAGTATTCT. Translated, it gives CASSYSGQGTDTQYS.

This clonotype was counted many times. This chain connects TRBV11-2 to TRBJ1-2; D is uncertain. CDR3 length equals 15 residues. The V end lost 5 bases, the J end lost 3 bases, and 16 bases lay between the germline ends. The germline V gene has CDR1 SGHAT and CDR2 FQNNGV. The CDR3 loop reads CASSPQLRMHYGYTF. The CDR3 DNA reads TGTGCCAGCAGCCCACAATTAAGGATGCACTATGGCTACACCTTC. The entire variable domain, with the rest obtained from reference TRBV11-2 and TRBJ1-2, is as follows: EAGVAQSPRYKIIEKRQSVAFWCNPISGHATLYWYQQILGQGPKLLIQFQNNGVVDDSQLPKDRFSAERLKGVDSTLKIQPAKLEDSAVYLCASSPQLRMHYGYTFGSGTRLTVV.

Ten or more counts support this clonotype. The chain couples TRBV28 to TRBJ2-3; no firm D call. This CDR3 spans 13 amino acids. Germline CDR1 is MDHEN and CDR2 is SYDVKM. Trimming took 4 bases from V and 4 from J, leaving 9 bases between them. The CDR3 bases are TGTGCCAGCAGTTCGCCCCCCGCAGATACGCAGTATTTT. It translates to CASSSPPADTQYF.

This clonotype was recorded at least ten times. This chain's CDR3 is CASGRAANTEAFF. CDR3 sequence (DNA): TGTGCCAGCGGAAGGGCCGCGAACACTGAAGCTTTCTTT. The chain carries TRBV6-1 and TRBJ1-1; no clear D. The CDR3 length is 13 residues. Germline V gene sequence: CDR1 MNHNS, CDR2 SASEGT. V lost 8 bases to trimming and J lost 1 base, with 11 bases between them.

This clonotype showed up many times. The rearrangement joins TRBV28 to TRBJ1-5; possible D gene TRBD1, 5 bases. The CDR3 totals 15 residues. CDR1 MDHEN and CDR2 SYDVKM come from the germline V gene. V was cut by 3 bases and J by 1 base, with 10 bases left in between. The CDR3: CASSFPGLSNQPQHF. In DNA, the CDR3 is TGTGCCAGCAGTTTCCCGGGACTGAGCAATCAGCCCCAGCATTTT.

This clonotype was observed many times. This sequence joins TRBV3-1 and TRBJ1-2; D is perhaps TRBD1 (5 bases). V was cut by 3 bases and J by 4 bases, with 18 bases left in between. This CDR3 contains 16 residues. Germline V CDR1 and CDR2: LGHDT, YNNKEL (reference sequence). This CDR3 is CASSQKPRGAGYGYTF. The CDR3 coding sequence is TGTGCCAGCAGCCAGAAACCGAGGGGCGCCGGCTATGGCTACACCTTC.

This clonotype showed up many times. V is TRBV28 and J is TRBJ2-7; 9 bases are a match to TRBD2. Unmatched junction bases numbered 8, after V lost 5 bases and J lost 3 bases. The CDR3 totals 15 residues. CDR1 and CDR2 from the germline V gene are MDHEN and SYDVKM. The CDR3 DNA reads as TGTGCCAGCAGTCCCGCGGGACTAGCCAACTACGAGCAGTACTTC. Its protein product is CASSPAGLANYEQYF.

This clonotype was seen repeatedly, ten times or more. The rearrangement joins TRBV7-2 to TRBJ1-4; a possible D gene is TRBD1 (6 bases). Trimming took off 5 bases at V and 5 bases at J, with 15 bases between the two ends. The germline gives CDR1 SGHTA, CDR2 FQGNSA. This CDR3 spans 15 amino acids. Written as DNA, the CDR3 is TGTGCCAGCAGCCAAGGGACCAGGGGAAATGAAAAACTGTTTTTT. It is translated as CASSQGTRGNEKLFF.

This clonotype was counted ten times or more. V usage is TRBV7-8 and J usage is TRBJ1-1; no definite D call. The CDR3 extends over 13 amino acids. V was trimmed by 2 bases and J by 5 bases, leaving 9 bases between them. Germline values: CDR1 SGHVS, CDR2 FQNEAQ. As DNA, the CDR3 is TGTGCCAGCAGCTTATCGATGGTTACTGAAGCTTTCTTT. This translates into CASSLSMVTEAFF.